The 3 T cell receptor beta chains presented below share a single source sample, sequenced in a study of response to subunit inactivated influenza vaccine. TCRdb re-called the RT-PCR reads with MiXCR, one entry per CDR3 protein. The data show hundreds of thousands of distinct CDR3 sequences, about 25% seen once. The sequences come from CD4+ T cells sorted from PBMCs, collected roughly 5 days after vaccination. These receptors came from a man aged 45 to 65 who received an inactivated influenza vaccine.

This clonotype was observed many times. V gene TRBV12-3 or TRBV12-4 combines with J gene TRBJ1-1; no firm D call. V lost 0 bases and J 8 bases, leaving 13 bases between the germline ends. CDR3 length: 14 amino acids. The chain's CDR3 is CASSLAPRPGEAFF. The DNA for the CDR3 is TGTGCCAGCAGTTTAGCGCCCAGGCCTGGGGAAGCTTTCTTT.

Many counts were recorded for this clonotype. The chain combines TRBV5-1 with TRBJ2-7, with TRBD1 matching over 8 bases. V trimming: 9 bases; J trimming: 3 bases; junction bases outside the gene matches: 8. Per germline, CDR1 SGHRS and CDR2 YFSETQ. The CDR3 is made up of 13 amino acids. CDR3 DNA: TGCGCCACCCGCTTGGGACAGGACTACGAGCAGTACTTC. Translating gives CATRLGQDYEQYF.

CDR3 region: CATSSYTGTSGINEQFF. In DNA, the CDR3 is TGTGCCACCAGCAGTTACACCGGGACTAGCGGGATAAATGAGCAGTTCTTC. This chain joins TRBV15 and TRBJ2-1; 13 positions agree with TRBD2. CDR1 is LNHNV and CDR2 is YYDKDF in the germline V gene (reference sequence). Germline trimming cut 3 bases from V and 7 bases from J; bases unmatched to any gene: 9. The CDR3 is made up of 17 amino acids.